This T cell receptor (beta chain) came from a study of T-cell memory formation after mild COVID-19. Study background: For the most part, TCR clusters were specific to one donor.

A remark on this clonotype: Its target is not known.

One entry per CDR3 protein results from TCRdb running MiXCR on the 5' RACE reads. The sample gives 400,000 or so distinct CDR3 sequences, over 15% of which show up once; roughly 8.4% is in the top ten. The CDR3 spans 16 residues. V shed 7 bases and J shed 5 bases, with 24 bases lying between them. CDR1 is MNHGY and CDR2 is SAAAGT in the germline V gene. The study's findings and limits: Contracting CD4+ clones lay largely in CM and EM, with CD8+ ones residing in EMRA. Contracting clones from day 15 to 85 had balanced CD4/CD8; later expanders favoured CD4+. Researchers found some responding clones in pre-infection memory, a sign that cross-reactive memory joined.

The receptor's source is an adult woman who had mild COVID-19 (a few samples of this study predate the infection). Cell type and time point are not known. The rearrangement links TRBV6-8 to TRBJ2-7; unclear D gene. The sequencing input was PBMCs or a T cell subset sorted from them (not recorded which). CDR3 nucleotide sequence: TGTGCCAGCACTCATAGGAGAGGAAGGGTATCCCACGAGCAGTACTTC. Amino acids: CASTHRRGRVSHEQYF.